The following is a T cell receptor (beta chain) sequence with its context. The sample is drawn from a study of blood T cell repertoires in COVID-19. Turning to the study itself: PBMCs, B-cell-depleted T cells, or T cells provided the cDNA or gDNA that made up the material.

Germline lookup yields CDR1 KGHSH and CDR2 LQKENI. The CDR3 contains 12 residues. V shed 3 bases and J shed 8 bases, with 10 bases lying between them. Here immunoSEQ multiplex PCR was the method, and the copy in TCRdb shows in-frame clones only, minus some. The sample records approximately 160,000 clones, around four fifths being singletons. Sample: PBMCs or T cells enriched from blood (not recorded which). The chain recombines TRBV18 with TRBJ1-2; D gene uncertain. The sequence came from a woman in her 50s who had recovered from COVID-19. CDR3 sequence (DNA): TGTGCCAGCTCACCCCTGTCTCGGGGCTACACCTTC. The encoded protein is CASSPLSRGYTF.